The 14 T cell receptor beta chains presented below share a single source sample, sequenced in a study of blood T cell repertoires in COVID-19. TCRdb's copy holds only in-frame clones and misses some; the assay was immunoSEQ multiplex PCR. The table records 30,000 to 40,000 clones, about 88% of them present only once. Material: peripheral blood. The receptors here all came from a man aged 70-80 years with active COVID-19.

The genes are TRBV5-1 and TRBJ2-7; TRBD1 agrees at 7 bases. The CDR3 extends over 15 amino acids. V lost 7 bases and J lost 2; bases outside the gene matches: 12. CDR1 is SGHRS, CDR2 YFSETQ, per germline. CDR3 nucleotide sequence: TGCGCCAGCTCTCTACCAGGGGGACGTGCCTACGAGCAGTACTTC. Amino acids: CASSLPGGRAYEQYF.

The V gene is TRBV4-1, the J gene TRBJ1-6, with D possibly TRBD1 on 5 matching bases. The CDR3 runs to 14 residues. Per the germline V gene, CDR1 is MGHRA and CDR2 is YSYEKL. The V gene lost 3 bases and the J gene lost 9 bases, with 12 bases spanning the gap. The CDR3 DNA follows: TGCGCCAGCAGCCATGTTGGGGCGCGTTCACCCCTCCACTTT. It encodes CASSHVGARSPLHF.

V and J are TRBV11-3 and TRBJ2-3, with a possible D match to TRBD2 (5 bases). This CDR3 has 16 amino acids. CDR1 is SGHNT, CDR2 YENEEA, per germline. Trimming removed 0 bases at V and 4 bases at J, with 14 bases between. CDR3 nucleotides: TGTGCCAGCAGCTTAGAACGGGAACTCATATCAGATACGCAGTATTTT. Translated: CASSLERELISDTQYF.

J is TRBJ1-2 and V is TRBV14, with D unresolved. Trimming took 0 bases from V and 8 from J, leaving 13 bases between them. This CDR3 has 14 residues. The germline V gene encodes CDR1 SGHDN and CDR2 FVKESK. The chain's CDR3 is CASSQDRRGRGYTF. The CDR3 bases are TGTGCCAGCAGCCAAGATCGACGGGGTCGAGGCTACACCTTC.

V and J are TRBV4-3 and TRBJ1-2, with 8 bases identical to TRBD1. This CDR3 has 14 amino acids. Germline CDR1 is LGHNA and CDR2 is YSLEER. The J segment lost 8 bases and the V segment lost 2 bases, leaving 7 bases of the junction unmatched. The DNA for the CDR3 is TGCGCCAGCAGCCAACAGACAGGGGTCGGAGGCTACACCTTC. Encoded protein: CASSQQTGVGGYTF.

The chain has TRBV6-2 or TRBV6-3 and TRBJ2-7; D is perhaps TRBD1 (5 bases). Between the trimmed V and J ends, which lost 5 bases and 3 bases, there was a span of 17 bases. This CDR3 has 15 amino acids. Per germline, CDR1 MNHEY and CDR2 SVGEGT. CDR3 amino acids: CASSTPLGRFYEQYF. In DNA form, the CDR3 reads TGTGCCAGCAGTACCCCATTGGGGCGATTCTACGAGCAGTACTTC.

The V gene is TRBV4-2, the J gene TRBJ2-5; no reliable D call. The CDR3 is made up of 12 amino acids. CDR1 is LGHNA, CDR2 YNFKEQ, per germline. V was shortened by 0 bases and J by 5 bases, with 4 bases between the two germline ends. The CDR3 reads CASSQDLETQYF. In DNA form, the CDR3 reads TGTGCCAGCAGCCAAGATCTGGAGACCCAGTACTTC.

The chain uses TRBV9 and TRBJ2-7; TRBD1 matches 8 bases. Germline trimming cut 0 bases from V and 3 bases from J; bases unmatched to any gene: 5. Germline V gene data show CDR1 as SGDLS and CDR2 as YYNGEE. This CDR3 region has 15 residues. This CDR3 is CASSVGAGGNYEQYF. CDR3 in DNA: TGTGCCAGCAGCGTAGGGGCAGGGGGCAACTACGAGCAGTACTTC.

The table lists this clone with a few counts. V is TRBV5-1 and J is TRBJ2-2; 10 bases match TRBD2. The CDR3 is made up of 15 amino acids. Looked up from germline, CDR1 is SGHRS and CDR2 is YFSETQ. Trimming removed 4 bases from V and 5 bases from J; junction bases left unmatched: 5. CDR3 in amino acids: CASSQGLAWTGELFF. CDR3 coding DNA: TGCGCCAGCAGCCAGGGACTAGCGTGGACCGGGGAGCTGTTTTTT.

The chain links TRBV19 to TRBJ1-5, with 7 positions matching TRBD1. The CDR3 consists of 12 residues. After removal of 7 bases from V and 6 bases from J, the junction contained 3 bases not matched to a gene. Germline values: CDR1 LNHDA, CDR2 SQIVND (reference sequence). The CDR3 DNA reads as TGTGCCAGTAATCAGGGGGGTCAGCCCCAGCATTTT. Its translation is CASNQGGQPQHF.

The chain employs TRBV4-3 and TRBJ2-1; 8 bases agree with TRBD1. This CDR3 region has 16 residues. V lost 1 base, J lost 6 bases, and 8 bases stayed unmatched. Germline values: CDR1 LGHNA, CDR2 YSLEER. CDR3 sequence (DNA): TGCGCCAGCAGCCAAGTAGGTAGGACAGGGTTCAATGAGCAGTTCTTC. This codes for CASSQVGRTGFNEQFF.

The V gene is TRBV7-2, the J gene TRBJ2-1; D call uncertain. There are 13 residues in the CDR3. V lost 6 bases to trimming and J lost 7 bases, with 13 bases between them. CDR1 SGHTA and CDR2 FQGNSA come from the germline V gene. CDR3 DNA: TGTGCCAGCAGAAAAAACGCACAGAATGAGCAGTTCTTC. It specifies CASRKNAQNEQFF.

The V and J genes are TRBV6-2 or TRBV6-3 and TRBJ1-5, with 7 bases that match TRBD1. CDR1 is MNHEY, CDR2 SVGEGT, per germline. The V segment lost 1 base and the J segment 3 bases; nucleotides outside the gene matches: 3. The CDR3 totals 15 residues. The CDR3 here is CASSYWTGINQPQHF. The DNA for the CDR3 is TGTGCCAGCAGTTACTGGACAGGTATCAATCAGCCCCAGCATTTT.

The chain carries TRBV5-4 and TRBJ2-7; the match to TRBD1 covers 9 bases. CDR1 SGHNT and CDR2 YYREEE come from the germline V gene (reference sequence). V trimming: 4 bases; J trimming: 3 bases; junction bases outside the gene matches: 5. CDR3 size: 14 residues. The CDR3 spells CASSSRTGVYEQYF. The CDR3 DNA follows: TGTGCCAGCAGCAGCAGGACAGGGGTCTACGAGCAGTACTTC.